This TCR beta chain was identified during a study of blood T cell repertoires in COVID-19. This CDR3 region has 13 residues. The germline V gene has CDR1 SGHVS and CDR2 FQNEAQ. Trimming left V 5 bases short and J 4 bases short, with 9 bases between. Generated by immunoSEQ multiplex PCR, the TCRdb table keeps only in-frame clones and is missing some. The sample lists about 170,000 clones, 90% seen once, with approximately 0.5% in the top ten. Specimen: peripheral blood. The rearrangement links TRBV7-8 to TRBJ1-5, with TRBD1 as a possible D gene (5 bases). This TCR was recovered from a man in his fifties with acute or convalescent COVID-19. The CDR3 region is CASSHGGNQPQHF. CDR3 nucleotide sequence: TGTGCCAGCAGCCATGGGGGGAATCAGCCCCAGCATTTT.